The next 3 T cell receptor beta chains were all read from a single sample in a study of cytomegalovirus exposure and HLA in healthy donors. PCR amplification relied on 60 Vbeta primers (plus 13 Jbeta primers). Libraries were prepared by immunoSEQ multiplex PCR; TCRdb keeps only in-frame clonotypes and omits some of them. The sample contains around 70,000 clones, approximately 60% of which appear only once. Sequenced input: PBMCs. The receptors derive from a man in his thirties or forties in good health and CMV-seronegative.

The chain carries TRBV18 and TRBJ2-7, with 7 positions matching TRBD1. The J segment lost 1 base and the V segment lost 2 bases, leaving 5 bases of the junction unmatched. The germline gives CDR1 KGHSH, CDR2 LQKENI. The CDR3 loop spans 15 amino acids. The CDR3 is CASSPKGDRSYEQYF. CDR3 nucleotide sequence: TGTGCCAGCTCACCAAAGGGGGACAGATCCTACGAGCAGTACTTC.

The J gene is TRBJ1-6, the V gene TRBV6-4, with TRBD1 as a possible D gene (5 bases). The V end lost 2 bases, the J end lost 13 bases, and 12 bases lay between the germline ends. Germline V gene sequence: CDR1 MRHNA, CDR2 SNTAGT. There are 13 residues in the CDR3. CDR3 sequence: CASSDRPGDPLHF. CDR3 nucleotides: TGTGCCAGCAGTGACCGTCCGGGGGATCCCCTCCACTTT.

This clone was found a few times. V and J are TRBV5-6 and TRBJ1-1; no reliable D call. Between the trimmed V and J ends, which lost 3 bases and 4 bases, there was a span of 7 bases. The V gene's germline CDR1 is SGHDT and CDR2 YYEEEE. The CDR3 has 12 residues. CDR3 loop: CASSSPGTEAFF. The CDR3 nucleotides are TGTGCCAGCAGCTCCCCGGGCACTGAAGCTTTCTTT.